The rows below give T cell receptor beta chains drawn from one sample of a study of Graves' ophthalmopathy and Graves' hyperthyroidism. TCRdb processed the multiplex PCR reads anew with MiXCR; each CDR3 protein has one entry. This table has about 550,000 distinct CDR3 sequences, 35% to 45% appearing once. Sequenced sample: peripheral blood or thyroid tissue (not recorded which). These receptors all stem from an adult man with Graves' hyperthyroidism. Both conserved end residues are trimmed from each CDR3. Each record gives: J gene, D gene, V gene, clone size, CDR3 protein. The D gene is left open where the match is weak. Expanded clones get a size class; other rows say once, few or many, or leave the size out.

TRBJ2-7 | NA | TRBV29-1 | NA | SVELGGPPYEQY
TRBJ1-2 | NA | TRBV7-9 | many | ASSSIRQEDYGYT
TRBJ1-4 | NA | TRBV30 | NA | AWTGNAEKLF
TRBJ2-3 | TRBD2 | TRBV9 | NA | ASSGQTGRGVTDTQY
TRBJ2-2 | TRBD2 | TRBV9 | few | ASSVAGSGGRNTGELF
TRBJ1-4 | NA | TRBV7-9 | few | ASSLKTGYDEKLF
TRBJ2-7 | TRBD2 | TRBV29-1 | once | SVGGGLTYGQY
TRBJ2-5 | TRBD1 | TRBV10-3 | NA | AISDQDRADQETQY
TRBJ2-5 | NA | TRBV24-1 | many | ATSGAGSDETQY
TRBJ2-7 | TRBD2 | TRBV20-1 | NA | SANLGGDEQH
TRBJ1-4 | NA | TRBV7-9 | NA | ASGLRPSTNEKLF
TRBJ2-7 | NA | TRBV2 | once | ASRTAGPGEQY
TRBJ1-1 | NA | TRBV28 | NA | ASSLIPGAEAF
TRBJ2-7 | NA | TRBV12-3/TRBV12-4 | NA | ASSLGYGEQY
TRBJ2-2 | NA | TRBV7-9 | NA | ASSQLSGTLHTGELF
TRBJ2-3 | TRBD2 | TRBV2 | NA | ALLASADTQY
TRBJ1-6 | TRBD1 | TRBV10-1 | many | ASSAGQHNSPLH
TRBJ1-4 | NA | TRBV7-9 | NA | ASSIYRADNEKLF
TRBJ2-7 | TRBD1 | TRBV12-3/TRBV12-4 | few | ASSLSTGGGYEQY
TRBJ1-1 | NA | TRBV7-6 | NA | ASSPGGDEAF
TRBJ2-5 | NA | TRBV20-1 | NA | SARDWYQETQY
TRBJ1-2 | TRBD1 | TRBV29-1 | NA | SVAQGQGHYGYT
TRBJ1-1 | NA | TRBV25-1 | NA | ASSPISGRDEAF
TRBJ1-5 | NA | TRBV5-6 | few | ASSLAGGEGGSNQPQH
TRBJ2-7 | NA | TRBV7-6 | NA | ASSFSGDAEQY
TRBJ1-2 | NA | TRBV6-4 | NA | ASSDSTGGDYGYT
TRBJ2-7 | TRBD1 | TRBV6-5 | few | ASSFSGGGPSWEQY
TRBJ2-5 | NA | TRBV11-2 | NA | ASSDATGLETQY
TRBJ2-7 | TRBD1 | TRBV7-3 | NA | ASSYAGQGSEQC
TRBJ2-7 | NA | TRBV4-1 | NA | ASSQRTGGNSYEQY
TRBJ1-6 | NA | TRBV20-1 | many | SAPPEQTNNSPLH
TRBJ1-1 | TRBD1 | TRBV7-8 | many | ASASATGLNTEAF
TRBJ1-4 | NA | TRBV5-5 | NA | ASSARGCHLSEKLF
TRBJ2-7 | TRBD2 | TRBV12-5 | few | ASGPGTSGGDYEQY
TRBJ1-1 | TRBD1 | TRBV19 | NA | ASSIRGTGGTEAF
TRBJ1-1 | TRBD1 | TRBV7-8 | NA | ASSLSRIYRGNMNTEAF
TRBJ1-5 | NA | TRBV7-9 | many | ASSPSSGPAHNQPQH
TRBJ1-1 | NA | TRBV19 | many | ASTGTEAF
TRBJ2-5 | NA | TRBV5-1 | few | ASSFGWSQETQY
TRBJ1-4 | TRBD1 | TRBV10-3 | NA | ASRPDREDRLF
TRBJ2-5 | TRBD1 | TRBV5-1 | many | ASSLLGTGKETQY
TRBJ2-7 | TRBD2 | TRBV28 | many | ASSLPGGSYEQY
TRBJ2-7 | TRBD2 | TRBV20-1 | NA | SAIGLADPLPYEQY
TRBJ1-2 | NA | TRBV5-1 | NA | ASSRWFFNYGYT
TRBJ2-7 | NA | TRBV29-1 | NA | SGQWSYEQY